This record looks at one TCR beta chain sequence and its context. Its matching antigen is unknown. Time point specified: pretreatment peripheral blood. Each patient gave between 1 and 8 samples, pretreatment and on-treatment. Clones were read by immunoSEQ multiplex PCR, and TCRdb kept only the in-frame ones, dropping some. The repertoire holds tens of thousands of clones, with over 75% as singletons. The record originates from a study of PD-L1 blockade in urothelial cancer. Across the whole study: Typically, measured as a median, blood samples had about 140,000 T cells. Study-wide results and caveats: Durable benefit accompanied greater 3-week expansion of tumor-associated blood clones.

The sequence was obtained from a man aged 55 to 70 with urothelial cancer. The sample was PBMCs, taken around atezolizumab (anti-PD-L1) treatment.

CDR3 sequence reads: CAWSDTYEQYF. The CDR3, as DNA: TGTGCCTGGAGTGATACCTACGAGCAGTACTTC. The chain uses TRBV30 and TRBJ2-7, with D unclear. Deletions cut 1 base from V and 2 bases from J, with 3 bases between. This CDR3 comprises 11 residues. Germline lookup yields CDR1 GTSNPN and CDR2 SVGIG (reference sequence).